A single sample is the source of the 27 T cell receptor beta chains below, sequenced in a study of shared clonotypes between healthy human individuals. The naive CD8 fraction comprised CD45RO-negative cells positively selected for CCR7 and excluded terminally differentiated effector memory CD45RA+ cells. TCRdb's table, derived via immunoSEQ multiplex PCR, lists solely in-frame clones and lacks some. This sample has some 630,000 clones, with about 96% found just once. The sequenced sample was naive CD8+ T cells sorted from blood. Source of these receptors: a woman under 40 in good health.

The chain uses TRBV28 and TRBJ2-6; TRBD1 is a possible D gene (6 bases). Germline CDR1 reads MDHEN; CDR2 reads SYDVKM. The CDR3 consists of 16 residues. V gave up 5 bases and J gave up 1 base, with 12 bases separating them. The CDR3 protein is CASSQGRGSGANVLTF. The CDR3 DNA follows: TGTGCCAGCAGTCAAGGCAGGGGTTCTGGGGCCAACGTCCTGACTTTC. Supplemented by reference TRBV28 and TRBJ2-6, the full variable domain reads DVKVTQSSRYLVKRTGEKVFLECVQDMDHENMFWYRQDPGLGLRLIYFSYDVKMKEKGDIPEGYSVSREKKERFSLILESASTNQTSMYLCASSQGRGSGANVLTFGAGSRLTVL.

The V and J genes are TRBV27 and TRBJ2-1; 11 positions agree with TRBD2. J was trimmed by 7 bases and V by 3 bases; bases with no gene match: 2. The CDR3 covers 14 residues. Per the germline V gene, CDR1 is MNHEY and CDR2 is SMNVEV (reference sequence). In DNA form, the CDR3 reads TGTGCCAGCAGTTTCACTAGCGGGGGTAATGAGCAGTTCTTC. Residues: CASSFTSGGNEQFF.

The rearrangement joins TRBV2 to TRBJ2-7; 8 positions match TRBD2. The ends lost 8 bases at V and 3 bases at J; junction bases unmatched: 9. The germline V gene encodes CDR1 SNHLY and CDR2 FYNNEI. The length of the CDR3 is 14 residues. The CDR3 protein is CASLRTSNDYEQYF. The CDR3 DNA reads TGTGCCAGCTTGAGGACTAGCAACGACTACGAGCAGTACTTC.

The V call is TRBV7-6, the J call TRBJ2-1; D is unresolved. The CDR3 totals 14 residues. The germline V and J ends were trimmed by 5 bases and 0 bases, with 8 bases remaining between them. CDR1 and CDR2 from the germline V gene are SGHVS and FNYEAQ. This CDR3 is CASSPWSSYNEQFF. CDR3 sequence (DNA): TGTGCCAGCAGCCCCTGGAGCTCCTACAATGAGCAGTTCTTC.

The chain combines TRBV13 with TRBJ1-2; D possibly corresponds to TRBD1 (6 bases). Germline loops: CDR1 PRHDT, CDR2 FYEKMQ (reference sequence). The CDR3 covers 14 residues. Trimming stripped 5 bases from V and 0 bases from J, with 10 bases between. This CDR3 is CASSDNRANYGYTF. CDR3 nucleotides: TGTGCCAGCAGCGATAACAGGGCTAACTATGGCTACACCTTC. The whole variable domain, filled in from reference TRBV13 and TRBJ1-2, reads AAGVIQSPRHLIKEKRETATLKCYPIPRHDTVYWYQQGPGQDPQFLISFYEKMQSDKGSIPDRFSAQQFSDYHSELNMSSLELGDSALYFCASSDNRANYGYTFGSGTRLTVV.

The CDR3: CASSIEVGLLIEQYF. DNA of the CDR3: TGTGCCAGTAGTATAGAGGTCGGACTACTTATCGAGCAGTACTTC. This sequence joins TRBV19 and TRBJ2-7; TRBD2 might be the D (6 bases). The germline V gene has CDR1 LNHDA and CDR2 SQIVND (reference sequence). Trimming stripped 0 bases from V and 6 bases from J, with 15 bases between. This CDR3 comprises 15 residues.

This clone was seen a handful of times. The chain couples TRBV4-1 to TRBJ1-4; D remains unclear. CDR1 is MGHRA and CDR2 is YSYEKL in the germline V gene. The CDR3 covers 12 residues. Trimming pared 6 bases from V and 8 bases from J, leaving 10 bases between. CDR3 bases: TGCGCCAGCAGGGGTTTCGAGGAAAAACTGTTTTTT. Protein product: CASRGFEEKLFF.

This clone was observed once. The chain carries TRBV7-9 and TRBJ2-5; 10 bases are a match to TRBD2. Germline CDR1 and CDR2: SEHNR and FQNEAQ (reference sequence). This CDR3 spans 15 amino acids. Trimming cost V 6 bases and J 1 base; bases outside gene matches: 5. CDR3 protein: CASRRGTSAQETQYF. The CDR3 region has the DNA TGTGCCAGCAGACGGGGGACTAGCGCCCAAGAGACCCAGTACTTC.

The rearrangement uses TRBV7-9 and TRBJ2-1; 7 bases map to TRBD2. Germline CDR1 reads SEHNR; CDR2 reads FQNEAQ (reference sequence). V gave up 0 bases and J gave up 6 bases; unmatched junction bases: 8. This CDR3 has 16 amino acids. CDR3 sequence: CASSLADGLVGNEQFF. For the CDR3, the DNA is TGTGCCAGCAGCTTAGCTGATGGACTAGTTGGCAATGAGCAGTTCTTC.

This chain uses TRBV28 with TRBJ2-5, with D possibly matching TRBD2 (5 bases). Germline loops: CDR1 MDHEN, CDR2 SYDVKM. The length of the CDR3 is 14 residues. V lost 2 bases and J lost 5, with 12 bases in between. The CDR3 region is CASSLLGVRETQYF. DNA of the CDR3: TGTGCCAGCAGTTTACTCGGGGTACGGGAGACCCAGTACTTC.

The CDR3 protein is CASSEFSEGNQPQHF. For the CDR3, the DNA is TGTGCCAGCAGTGAATTTTCGGAGGGGAACCAGCCCCAGCATTTT. The chain carries TRBV2 and TRBJ1-5, with D perhaps TRBD1 (5 bases). The CDR3 loop spans 15 amino acids. Germline V gene lookup returns CDR1 SNHLY and CDR2 FYNNEI. Trimming pared 2 bases from V and 7 bases from J, leaving 15 bases between.

This chain joins TRBV23-1 and TRBJ2-3, with a possible D match to TRBD2 (6 bases). TRBV23-1 qualifies as an ORF whose function is uncertain. This CDR3 is built from 14 residues. V was cut by 11 bases and J by 2 bases, with 17 bases left in between. The CDR3 bases are TGCGCCGGGAGAAAAGGCGGGATCACAGATACGCAGTATTTT. As protein: CAGRKGGITDTQYF.

This sequence joins TRBV5-6 and TRBJ2-5, with no clear D. Germline CDR1 reads SGHDT; CDR2 reads YYEEEE. The CDR3 covers 14 residues. Trimming shortened V by 2 bases and J by 4 bases, and 12 bases separated the two germline ends. The CDR3 nucleotides read TGTGCCAGCAGCTTTCAGGCCTCCTCAGAGACCCAGTACTTC. Its translation is CASSFQASSETQYF.

This clone was detected once. The rearrangement uses TRBV9 and TRBJ2-3; 7 positions match TRBD2. Germline values: CDR1 SGDLS, CDR2 YYNGEE. The V gene end was trimmed by 0 bases and the J gene end by 3 bases; junction bases not matched to a gene: 7. The CDR3 is 16 residues long. For the CDR3, the DNA is TGTGCCAGCAGCGTAGACGCTAGCGGATGGACAGATACGCAGTATTTT. Residues: CASSVDASGWTDTQYF.

J is TRBJ2-7 and V is TRBV5-1; 7 bases agree with TRBD2. Germline-derived CDR1 and CDR2 are SGHRS and YFSETQ. CDR3 size: 15 residues. V lost 0 bases to trimming and J lost 4 bases; unmatched junction nucleotides: 7. CDR3 sequence reads: CASSLVSRGVYEQYF. The CDR3 bases are TGCGCCAGCAGCTTGGTTAGCCGGGGGGTTTACGAGCAGTACTTC.

The genes are TRBV23-1 and TRBJ2-5; 9 positions match TRBD1. TRBV23-1 is treated as an ORF (open reading frame) with a function not yet certain. The V segment lost 2 bases and the J segment 6 bases; nucleotides outside the gene matches: 1. There are 13 residues in the CDR3. The CDR3, as DNA: TGCGCCAGCAGTCAAACAGGGGGCAAGACCCAGTACTTC. Its protein is CASSQTGGKTQYF.

This sequence joins TRBV10-2 and TRBJ1-2; a possible D gene is TRBD1 (6 bases). The CDR3 spans 13 residues. CDR1 and CDR2 (germline): WSHSY, SAAADI. With 8 bases removed from V and 3 bases from J, the gap between germline ends came to 13 bases. CDR3 loop: CASGKGQYYGYTF. The CDR3 DNA is TGCGCCAGCGGAAAAGGACAGTACTATGGCTACACCTTC.

The V call is TRBV9, the J call TRBJ2-7, with 8 bases fitting TRBD1. The CDR3 loop spans 15 amino acids. Germline trimming cut 3 bases from V and 3 bases from J; bases unmatched to any gene: 8. Per germline, CDR1 SGDLS and CDR2 YYNGEE. The CDR3 DNA reads as TGTGCCAGCAGCGGCCGAACAGGGGGTGGCTACGAGCAGTACTTC. This translates into CASSGRTGGGYEQYF.

CDR3 in amino acids: CASSSYSSYEQYF. In nucleotides, the CDR3 is TGTGCCAGCAGCTCTTACAGCTCCTACGAGCAGTACTTC. This chain uses TRBV5-4 with TRBJ2-7, with D hard to call. There are 13 residues in the CDR3. Germline values: CDR1 SGHNT, CDR2 YYREEE (reference sequence). V gave up 3 bases and J gave up 0 bases, with 7 bases separating them.

The chain is built from TRBV2 and TRBJ2-3; TRBD2 aligns across 8 bases. The V gene end was trimmed by 7 bases and the J gene end by 6 bases; junction bases not matched to a gene: 15. This CDR3 region has 16 residues. CDR1 is SNHLY, CDR2 FYNNEI, per germline. CDR3 DNA: TGTGCCAGCAACGGTGTCCCAGCGGGAGTTTTGGATACGCAGTATTTT. It encodes CASNGVPAGVLDTQYF.

The rearrangement uses TRBV14 and TRBJ2-7; D might be TRBD2 (5 bases). From germline, CDR1 is SGHDN and CDR2 FVKESK. V lost 0 bases and J lost 6, with 21 bases in between. The CDR3 has 17 amino acids. CDR3 DNA: TGTGCCAGCAGCCAAGAAGGCAGAGGGAGATTGGCGGGCGAGCAGTACTTC. It encodes CASSQEGRGRLAGEQYF.

Worth noting for this clone: The same CDR3 also results from other DNA sequences found in this sample. The chain is built from TRBV6-1 and TRBJ2-3; D call uncertain. This CDR3 has 13 residues. The germline V gene encodes CDR1 MNHNS and CDR2 SASEGT. V lost 1 base to trimming and J lost 3 bases, with 5 bases between them. CDR3 residues: CASSEGGTDTQYF. The CDR3 DNA reads as TGTGCCAGCAGTGAAGGTGGTACAGATACGCAGTATTTT.

This sequence joins TRBV19 and TRBJ1-5; 8 nucleotides agree with TRBD1. V shed 3 bases and J 5 bases; nucleotides not matched to a gene: 9. The CDR3 sequence is 16 residues long. From germline, CDR1 is LNHDA and CDR2 SQIVND (reference sequence). Written as DNA, the CDR3 is TGTGCCAGTAGTATTCTAACAGGGGGTTTTCATCAGCCCCAGCATTTT. Amino acid sequence: CASSILTGGFHQPQHF.

The V call is TRBV7-9, the J call TRBJ2-3, with 9 bases aligning to TRBD1. CDR1 is SEHNR, CDR2 FQNEAQ, per germline (reference sequence). J was trimmed by 2 bases and V by 3 bases; bases with no gene match: 6. The CDR3 length is 16 residues. The CDR3, as DNA: TGTGCCAGCAGCTTCGACCGGGACAGGGCCACAGATACGCAGTATTTT. Its protein product is CASSFDRDRATDTQYF.

This clone was found once. The rearrangement joins TRBV6-6 to TRBJ2-2; weak D call: TRBD2 (5 bases). Between the trimmed V and J ends, which lost 2 bases and 7 bases, there was a span of 14 bases. This CDR3 comprises 15 residues. Germline CDR1 is MNHNY and CDR2 is SVGAGI (reference sequence). The DNA of the CDR3 is TGTGCCAGCAGTTACAGCCGTGAGGGATACGGGGAGCTGTTTTTT. It translates to CASSYSREGYGELFF.

The rearrangement uses TRBV7-8 and TRBJ2-3; 7 nucleotides line up with TRBD2. J lost 6 bases, V lost 3 bases, and 6 bases had no gene match. There are 14 residues in the CDR3. Germline V gives CDR1 SGHVS, CDR2 FQNEAQ. In nucleotides, the CDR3 is TGTGCCAGCAGCTTCCTTGCGGGAGCGGATACGCAGTATTTT. As protein: CASSFLAGADTQYF.

This clone occurred once. The DNA for the CDR3 is TGTGCCAGCAGCGTAGACGAGGGAGGCCACTACAATGAGCAGTTCTTC. This encodes CASSVDEGGHYNEQFF. This chain links TRBV9 with TRBJ2-1, with a tentative D call TRBD2 (6 bases). The V end lost 0 bases, the J end lost 3 bases, and 13 bases lay between the germline ends. Germline V gene sequence: CDR1 SGDLS, CDR2 YYNGEE. The CDR3 totals 16 residues. The complete variable domain, with remaining parts taken from reference TRBV9 and TRBJ2-1, reads DSGVTQTPKHLITATGQRVTLRCSPRSGDLSVYWYQQSLDQGLQFLIQYYNGEERAKGNILERFSAQQFPDLHSELNLSSLELGDSALYFCASSVDEGGHYNEQFFGPGTRLTVL.